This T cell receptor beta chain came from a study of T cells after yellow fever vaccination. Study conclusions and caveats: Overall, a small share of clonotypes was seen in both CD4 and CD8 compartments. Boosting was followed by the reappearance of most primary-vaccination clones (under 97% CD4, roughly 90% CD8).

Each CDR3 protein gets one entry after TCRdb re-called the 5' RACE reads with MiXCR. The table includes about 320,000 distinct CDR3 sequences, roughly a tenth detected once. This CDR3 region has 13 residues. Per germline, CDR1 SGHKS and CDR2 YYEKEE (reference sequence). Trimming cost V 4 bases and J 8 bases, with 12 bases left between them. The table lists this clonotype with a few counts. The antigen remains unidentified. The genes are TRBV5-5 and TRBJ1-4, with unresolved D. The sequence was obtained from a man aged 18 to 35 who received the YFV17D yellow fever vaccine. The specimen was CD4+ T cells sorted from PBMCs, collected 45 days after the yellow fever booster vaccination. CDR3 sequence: CASSHRSAEKLFF. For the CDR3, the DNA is TGTGCCAGCAGCCACCGTTCAGCGGAAAAACTGTTTTTT.